This TCR beta chain appears in the sequencing data of a study of spatial heterogeneity in lung cancer. Time point in this sample: sample taken at primary tumor resection. There were approximately 69 donors, all of them untreated patients with early-stage non-small cell lung cancer. General study results and limits: Of the expanded TCRs, ubiquitous and regional counts tracked the counts of ubiquitous and regional nonsynonymous mutations, respectively. The number of expanded tumor alpha and beta chains correlated with mutation number.

Of note for this clonotype: Its antigen is unidentified. Because the library targeted alpha chains, this beta chain is an off-target read whose size means little.

Every TCR cDNA molecule carried a tag that served as a unique molecular identifier. One entry per CDR3 protein, called by TCRdb with MiXCR from the 5' RACE reads. In the table there are about 15,000 distinct CDR3 sequences, around 6.2% of which are singletons. Trimming took off 7 bases at V and 6 bases at J, with 19 bases between the two ends. The CDR3 has 15 amino acids. The receptor comes from a male donor with early-stage non-small cell lung cancer. This sample comprised lung tumor tissue, obtained at surgery. The J gene is TRBJ2-1, the V gene TRBV12-3 or TRBV12-4, with D possibly being TRBD1 or TRBD2 (5 bases each). The CDR3 sequence: CASITGTPWSNEQFF. CDR3 nucleotides: TGTGCCAGCATTACCGGGACCCCCTGGTCCAATGAGCAGTTCTTC.